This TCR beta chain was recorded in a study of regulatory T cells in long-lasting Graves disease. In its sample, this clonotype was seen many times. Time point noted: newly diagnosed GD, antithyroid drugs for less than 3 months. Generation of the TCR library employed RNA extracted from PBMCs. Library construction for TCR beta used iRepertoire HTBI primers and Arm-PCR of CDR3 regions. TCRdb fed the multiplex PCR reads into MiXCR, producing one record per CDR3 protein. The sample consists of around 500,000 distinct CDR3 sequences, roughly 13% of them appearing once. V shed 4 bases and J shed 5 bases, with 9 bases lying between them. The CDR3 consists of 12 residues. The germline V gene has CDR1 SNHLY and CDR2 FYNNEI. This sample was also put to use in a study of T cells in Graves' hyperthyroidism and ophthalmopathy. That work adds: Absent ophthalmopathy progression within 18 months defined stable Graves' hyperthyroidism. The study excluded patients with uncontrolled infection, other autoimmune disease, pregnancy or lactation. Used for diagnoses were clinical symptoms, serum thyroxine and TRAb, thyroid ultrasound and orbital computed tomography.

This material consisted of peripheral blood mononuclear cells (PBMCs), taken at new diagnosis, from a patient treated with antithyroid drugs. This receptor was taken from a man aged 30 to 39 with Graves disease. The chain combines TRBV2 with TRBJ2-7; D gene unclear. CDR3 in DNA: TGTGCCAGCAGTGGGTACGGCAACGAGCAGTACTTC. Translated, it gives CASSGYGNEQYF. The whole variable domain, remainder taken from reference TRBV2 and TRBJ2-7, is EPEVTQTPSHQVTQMGQEVILRCVPISNHLYFYWYRQILGQKVEFLVSFYNNEISEKSEIFDDQFSVERPDGSNFTLKIRSTKLEDSAMYFCASSGYGNEQYFGPGTRLTVT.